The entry that follows covers one T cell receptor beta chain sequence. Sequence at one end of the junction differs from germline and may be a read error. The sample originates from a study of OX40 agonist ivuxolimab in advanced cancers. Libraries were prepared by immunoSEQ multiplex PCR; TCRdb keeps only in-frame clonotypes and omits some of them. Of tens of thousands of clones in the sample, 79% were seen once. Germline V gene lookup returns CDR1 SSHAT and CDR2 FNYEAQ (reference sequence). This CDR3 comprises 15 residues. This sequence originates from an adult with an advanced solid tumor such as melanoma, head and neck, liver or kidney cancer. Sequencing was performed on CD4+ or CD8+ T cells sorted from blood, taken in a trial of the OX40 agonist ivuxolimab. The rearrangement uses TRBV7-7 and TRBJ2-5; 8 nucleotides match TRBD2. The CDR3 protein is CASSNGLALQETQYF. The CDR3 DNA reads TGTGCTAGCAGCAATGGACTAGCCCTACAAGAGACCCAGTACTTC.